This is a list of T cell receptor beta chains from one sample in a study of blood T cell repertoires in COVID-19. The assay was immunoSEQ multiplex PCR, and TCRdb's table has in-frame clones only and misses some. The sample contains around 270,000 clones, approximately 83% of which appear only once. The sequenced sample was peripheral blood. These receptors originate from a person between 65 and 79 years old with COVID-19, enrolled during active disease. Both conserved end residues are part of each CDR3. The D gene is left open where the match is weak. Size is stated for part of the rows, as once, few or many counts, or as a class when the clone is expanded.

len: 12
d_gene: -
j_gene: TRBJ2-7
v_gene: TRBV2
abundance: -
CDR3nt: TGTGCCAGCGCGGGGGCGGGAAATGAGCAGTACTTC
CDR3aa: CASAGAGNEQYF

len: 18
d_gene: TRBD2
j_gene: TRBJ2-1
v_gene: TRBV5-1
abundance: -
CDR3nt: TGCGCCAGCAGCGTGGGACTAACTAGCGGGCCCTCCTACAATGAGCAGTTCTTC
CDR3aa: CASSVGLTSGPSYNEQFF

len: 14
d_gene: -
j_gene: TRBJ1-1
v_gene: TRBV7-2
abundance: -
CDR3nt: TGTGCCAGCAGCATTCGACAGAGGAACACTGAAGCTTTCTTT
CDR3aa: CASSIRQRNTEAFF

len: 15
d_gene: TRBD1
j_gene: TRBJ1-1
v_gene: TRBV7-9
abundance: -
CDR3nt: TGTGCCAGCAGCTCAGGGACAGGGTGGAAAGCTGAAGCTTTCTTT
CDR3aa: CASSSGTGWKAEAFF

len: 16
d_gene: TRBD1
j_gene: TRBJ1-5
v_gene: TRBV7-9
abundance: -
CDR3nt: TGTGCCAGCAGCAATAGACAGGGGGCGAATGATCAGCCCCAGCATTTT
CDR3aa: CASSNRQGANDQPQHF

len: 15
d_gene: TRBD1
j_gene: TRBJ2-5
v_gene: TRBV5-1
abundance: -
CDR3nt: TGCGCCAGCAGCGAACCCACAGGGGACCAAGAGACCCAGTACTTC
CDR3aa: CASSEPTGDQETQYF

len: 15
d_gene: -
j_gene: TRBJ2-3
v_gene: TRBV28
abundance: -
CDR3nt: TGTGCCAGCAGTTTCTCTTTAGGATGGAGTCGTACGCAGTATTTT
CDR3aa: CASSFSLGWSRTQYF

len: 16
d_gene: TRBD2
j_gene: TRBJ2-7
v_gene: TRBV5-3
abundance: -
CDR3nt: TGTGCCAGAAGCCTCGGACTAGCGGGAGTTTTTCACGAGCAGTACTTC
CDR3aa: CARSLGLAGVFHEQYF

len: 17
d_gene: -
j_gene: TRBJ1-3
v_gene: TRBV5-1
abundance: few
CDR3nt: TGCGCCAGCAGGAAAGGACAGAACAATCCCAATGGAAACACCATATATTTT
CDR3aa: CASRKGQNNPNGNTIYF

len: 14
d_gene: -
j_gene: TRBJ2-7
v_gene: TRBV2
abundance: -
CDR3nt: TGTGCCAGCAGTGAGGAGACAGGCTCCTACGAGCAGTACTTC
CDR3aa: CASSEETGSYEQYF

len: 13
d_gene: -
j_gene: TRBJ1-3
v_gene: TRBV6-5
abundance: -
CDR3nt: TGTGCCAGCAGTTCCATCTCTGGAAACACCATATATTTT
CDR3aa: CASSSISGNTIYF

len: 12
d_gene: -
j_gene: TRBJ2-1
v_gene: TRBV28
abundance: few
CDR3nt: TGTGCCAGCAGGGCTAGCGTCGTTGAGCAGTTCTTC
CDR3aa: CASRASVVEQFF

len: 12
d_gene: -
j_gene: TRBJ2-7
v_gene: TRBV2
abundance: few
CDR3nt: TGTGCCAGCCGACTGGACTACTACGAGCAGTACTTC
CDR3aa: CASRLDYYEQYF

len: 14
d_gene: TRBD2
j_gene: TRBJ2-1
v_gene: TRBV11-3
abundance: -
CDR3nt: TGTGCCAGCAGCTTCGGGACTAGCGACAATGAGCAGTTCTTC
CDR3aa: CASSFGTSDNEQFF

len: 15
d_gene: TRBD1
j_gene: TRBJ1-2
v_gene: TRBV7-9
abundance: -
CDR3nt: TGTGCCAGCAGGCCCCCCATTGGGCAGGGGGGAGGCTACACCTTC
CDR3aa: CASRPPIGQGGGYTF

len: 13
d_gene: -
j_gene: TRBJ1-2
v_gene: TRBV28
abundance: few
CDR3nt: TGTGCCAGCAGTTCTACCCTCTGGGAGGGCTACACCTTC
CDR3aa: CASSSTLWEGYTF

len: 15
d_gene: TRBD1
j_gene: TRBJ2-5
v_gene: TRBV7-7
abundance: few
CDR3nt: TGTGCCAGCAGCCGGAACTTACAGGGGAGAGAGACCCAGTACTTC
CDR3aa: CASSRNLQGRETQYF

len: 15
d_gene: -
j_gene: TRBJ1-1
v_gene: TRBV5-4
abundance: -
CDR3nt: TGTGCCAGCAGCCAGGGTAGGGTTGTTGACACTGAAGCTTTCTTT
CDR3aa: CASSQGRVVDTEAFF

len: 13
d_gene: TRBD1
j_gene: TRBJ1-5
v_gene: TRBV19
abundance: few
CDR3nt: TGTGCCAGTAGTGTGGACAGGGCCCAGCCCCAGCATTTT
CDR3aa: CASSVDRAQPQHF

len: 11
d_gene: -
j_gene: TRBJ2-5
v_gene: TRBV2
abundance: -
CDR3nt: TGTGCCAGCGGAGGGCAAGAGACCCAGTACTTC
CDR3aa: CASGGQETQYF

len: 20
d_gene: -
j_gene: TRBJ1-4
v_gene: TRBV21-1
abundance: few
CDR3nt: TGTGCCAGCAGCAAACCCTCCTGGACAGGGATAATCCGGGTGAAAAAACTACTGTTTTTT
CDR3aa: CASSKPSWTGIIRVKKLLFF

len: 16
d_gene: -
j_gene: TRBJ1-5
v_gene: TRBV7-2
abundance: few
CDR3nt: TGTGCCAGCAGCTTAAAGGGAATCAGGGGCAATCAGCCCCAGCATTTT
CDR3aa: CASSLKGIRGNQPQHF

len: 16
d_gene: TRBD1
j_gene: TRBJ2-2
v_gene: TRBV27
abundance: -
CDR3nt: TGTGCCAGCAGAGGGGGACAGGGGGTCAACACCGGGGAGCTGTTTTTT
CDR3aa: CASRGGQGVNTGELFF

len: 15
d_gene: TRBD2
j_gene: TRBJ2-2
v_gene: TRBV7-8
abundance: -
CDR3nt: TGTGCCAGCACCCTCCGCGGGGGGAAAGCCGGGGAGCTGTTTTTT
CDR3aa: CASTLRGGKAGELFF

len: 12
d_gene: -
j_gene: TRBJ2-5
v_gene: TRBV7-2
abundance: -
CDR3nt: TGTGCCAGCAGTCTAAACCAAGAGACCCAGTACTTC
CDR3aa: CASSLNQETQYF

len: 15
d_gene: TRBD1
j_gene: TRBJ1-6
v_gene: TRBV3-1/TRBV3-2
abundance: -
CDR3nt: TGTGCCAGCGAAAAACGGACAGGGCTTTTCTCACCCCTCCACTTT
CDR3aa: CASEKRTGLFSPLHF

len: 15
d_gene: -
j_gene: TRBJ1-6
v_gene: TRBV5-6
abundance: -
CDR3nt: TGTGCCAGCAGCACCCGAGAGTCTTATAATTCACCCCTCCACTTT
CDR3aa: CASSTRESYNSPLHF

len: 15
d_gene: -
j_gene: TRBJ1-1
v_gene: TRBV19
abundance: -
CDR3nt: TGTGCCAGTAGTGTCTACAGGGAGGGAAGGCCTGAAGCTTTCTTT
CDR3aa: CASSVYREGRPEAFF

len: 15
d_gene: -
j_gene: TRBJ1-6
v_gene: TRBV16
abundance: few
CDR3nt: TGTGCCAGCAGCCAATCAGCAGGGAGGAATTCACCCCTCCACTTT
CDR3aa: CASSQSAGRNSPLHF

len: 13
d_gene: -
j_gene: TRBJ1-2
v_gene: TRBV30
abundance: -
CDR3nt: TGTGCCTGGAGTGTAACCGGGAACTATGGCTACACCTTC
CDR3aa: CAWSVTGNYGYTF

len: 17
d_gene: -
j_gene: TRBJ1-1
v_gene: TRBV9
abundance: -
CDR3nt: TGTGCCAGCAGCAGGTCGGCGTCGGGGTTTATGAACACTGAAGCTTTCTTT
CDR3aa: CASSRSASGFMNTEAFF

len: 12
d_gene: -
j_gene: TRBJ1-1
v_gene: TRBV7-9
abundance: -
CDR3nt: TGTGCCAGCAGCTTAGTCCATGCCGGAGCTTTCTTT
CDR3aa: CASSLVHAGAFF

len: 13
d_gene: TRBD1
j_gene: TRBJ1-2
v_gene: TRBV2
abundance: -
CDR3nt: TGTGCCAGCAGTGGACAGGGGGCACATGGCTACACCTTC
CDR3aa: CASSGQGAHGYTF

len: 16
d_gene: -
j_gene: TRBJ2-1
v_gene: TRBV3-1/TRBV3-2
abundance: few
CDR3nt: TGTGCCAGCAGCCAAGGGCTAGAAGGGGGCTACAATGAGCAGTTCTTC
CDR3aa: CASSQGLEGGYNEQFF

len: 16
d_gene: TRBD1
j_gene: TRBJ1-5
v_gene: TRBV5-6
abundance: -
CDR3nt: TGTGCCAGCAGCTTGGCCAGGGGGACAGCGGATCAGCCCCAGCATTTT
CDR3aa: CASSLARGTADQPQHF